This T cell receptor (beta chain) was documented in a study of blood T cell repertoires in COVID-19. Study-wide context: From the United States, Italy and Spain came samples of acute and convalescent COVID-19. T cells, B-cell-depleted T cells, or PBMCs supplied cDNA or gDNA.

The data were produced by immunoSEQ multiplex PCR, yet TCRdb's version contains in-frame clones alone and is incomplete. This sample has 200,000 to 250,000 clones; approximately 84% occur once, and the top ten carry about 1.7%. Assignment of participants to cohorts was predicated upon participant-reported clinical history. Recovered status in Cohort 3 required two negative PCRs, clearance, or symptom resolution. This clonotype was obtained from a middle-aged man who had recovered from COVID-19. Material for sequencing was PBMCs or T cells enriched from blood (not recorded which).

The DNA for the CDR3 is TGTGCCAGCAGCCAAGTCAGCGGCTCCTACAATGAGCAGTTCTTC. Its translation is CASSQVSGSYNEQFF. This chain uses TRBV3-1 (or the pseudogene TRBV3-2) with TRBJ2-1, with D perhaps TRBD2 (5 bases). Trimming took off 1 base at V and 0 bases at J, with 7 bases between the two ends. CDR1 LGHDT and CDR2 YNNKEL come from the germline V gene (reference sequence). The CDR3 totals 15 residues.